These T cell receptor beta chains were read from a single sample in a study of identical twins. TCRdb fed the 5' RACE reads into MiXCR, producing one record per CDR3 protein. Among more than 400,000 distinct CDR3 sequences listed, over 12% were seen once. The same sample was also used in a study of yellow fever vaccine responses in identical twins.

The sequenced sample consisted of CD4+ T cells sorted from blood. These receptors all come from a woman younger than 30 in good health. Each CDR3 is given with its conserved first and last residue. Fields, in order: J gene, D gene, clone size, V gene, CDR3 DNA, CDR3 protein. D genes are given only for firm matches. Size values are once, few and many counts, or a class for expanded clones, and some rows have none.

>TRBJ2-5|.|.|TRBV12-3/TRBV12-4
TGTGCCAGCACTTTGGGGTACGCGGGAAAAGAGACCCAGTACTTC
CASTLGYAGKETQYF
>TRBJ2-2|TRBD1|.|TRBV12-3/TRBV12-4
TGTGCCAGCAGTTTGACAGGGGCGGGCACCGGGGAGCTGTTTTTT
CASSLTGAGTGELFF
>TRBJ2-1|.|.|TRBV7-2
TGTGCCAGCAGCCCCGCGATAGCCCGGGGCAATGAGCAGTTCTTC
CASSPAIARGNEQFF
>TRBJ2-1|.|.|TRBV19
TGTGCCAGTAGTAACGGTCGATCCTACAATGAGCAGTTCTTC
CASSNGRSYNEQFF
>TRBJ1-2|.|few|TRBV24-1
TGTGCCACCAGTGACAACTATGGCTACACCTTC
CATSDNYGYTF
>TRBJ2-7|TRBD2|many|TRBV29-1
TGCAGCGTCCGGACTAGCGGGAACGGTTACGAGCAGTACTTC
CSVRTSGNGYEQYF
>TRBJ2-2|.|.|TRBV6-1
TGTGCCAGCAGCCTAGGAGGTGGGGGGCGACAGGGCGGGGAGCTGTTTTTT
CASSLGGGGRQGGELFF
>TRBJ2-3|.|few|TRBV28
TGTGCCAGCAGTTTCTGGCCAGGGGCAGGGGACACAGATACGCAGTATTTT
CASSFWPGAGDTDTQYF
>TRBJ2-1|TRBD2|few|TRBV14
TGTGCCAGCAGCCCCTTCCCAACTAGCGGGGGAACCAAATACAATGAGCAGTTCTTC
CASSPFPTSGGTKYNEQFF
>TRBJ2-1|.|few|TRBV7-7
TGTGCCAGCAGCCCGGGTTCAGTATCCTCCTACAATGAGCAGTTCTTC
CASSPGSVSSYNEQFF
>TRBJ2-1|TRBD2|few|TRBV24-1
TGTGCCACCAGTGATTTGCATGAGCGGGAGCACTCCTTCGGGCGGAATGAGCAGTTCTTC
CATSDLHEREHSFGRNEQFF
>TRBJ2-7|.|few|TRBV12-3/TRBV12-4
TGTGCCAGCACCCACACAGGGAGAGTCTCCTACGAGCAGTACTTC
CASTHTGRVSYEQYF
>TRBJ1-1|.|few|TRBV4-1
TGCGCCAGCAGCCAAGAACAGGGCGATTGGGGGGCTTTCTTT
CASSQEQGDWGAFF
>TRBJ2-7|.|.|TRBV20-1
TGCAGTGCTAGAGATTTAGGGAAAGAGCAGTACTTC
CSARDLGKEQYF
>TRBJ2-7|TRBD2|few|TRBV9
TGTGCCAGCAGCTCGGGACTAGCGGGAGCCTTGCAGTACTTC
CASSSGLAGALQYF
>TRBJ2-5|.|.|TRBV5-1
TGCGCCAGCAGCTTCGGAGGGGGTGCAGAGACCCAGTACTTC
CASSFGGGAETQYF
>TRBJ2-4|.|few|TRBV7-9
TGTGCCAGCAGCCAGGGGGGAGAGGGAAACATTCAGTACTTC
CASSQGGEGNIQYF
>TRBJ2-3|TRBD2|few|TRBV7-9
TGTGCCAGCAGATTGGGACTAGCGGACACCGATACGCAGTATTTT
CASRLGLADTDTQYF
>TRBJ2-1|.|.|TRBV7-2
TGTGCCAAGGCGGAGACTAGGCCCACTGATGAGCAGTTCTTC
CAKAETRPTDEQFF
>TRBJ2-1|TRBD1|few|TRBV28
TGTGCCAGCAGTCCCGGGACAGGGCCGCACAATGAGCAGTTCTTC
CASSPGTGPHNEQFF
>TRBJ2-7|.|.|TRBV5-1
TGCGCCAGCAGCGCTGACAGGAATTCCTACGAGCAGTACTTC
CASSADRNSYEQYF
>TRBJ2-1|.|few|TRBV7-2
TGTGCCAGCAGCTTAGAGGGTTTGGGTATCAATGAGCAGTTCTTC
CASSLEGLGINEQFF
>TRBJ2-1|.|few|TRBV28
TGTGCCAGCAGCCCCCGTCGGTTGGGGGGATCCTACAATGAGCAGTTCTTC
CASSPRRLGGSYNEQFF
>TRBJ2-2|.|few|TRBV18
TGTGCCAGCTCACCACTTCAGAACACCGGGGAGCTGTTTTTT
CASSPLQNTGELFF
>TRBJ2-5|.|few|TRBV11-3
TGTGCCAGCAGCTTAGACTGGCAGCAAGAGACCCAGTACTTC
CASSLDWQQETQYF
>TRBJ2-4|TRBD1|.|TRBV10-3
TGTGCCAGCAGGGGACAGGGGGCGAAAAACATTCAGTACTTC
CASRGQGAKNIQYF
>TRBJ2-5|.|many|TRBV29-1
TGCAGCGTTGTGGTAGTGGGAGAGACCCAGTACTTC
CSVVVVGETQYF
>TRBJ2-1|.|.|TRBV7-7
TGTGCCAGCAGCTTTAACGCCTACAATGAGCAGTTCTTC
CASSFNAYNEQFF
>TRBJ1-5|TRBD1|few|TRBV10-3
TGTGCCATCAGTGAGCACGGGGGACAGGTGAATCAGCCCCAGCATTTT
CAISEHGGQVNQPQHF
>TRBJ2-7|TRBD2|few|TRBV18
TGTGCCAGCTCACCACGCCTTGGTGGACTAGCGGGAGAAAGGTACGAGCAGTACTTC
CASSPRLGGLAGERYEQYF
>TRBJ2-2|.|few|TRBV7-9
TGTGCCAGCAGCTTAGGACAGTCCCAGAACACCGGGGAGCTGTTTTTT
CASSLGQSQNTGELFF
>TRBJ2-7|.|few|TRBV11-3
TGTGCCAGCAGCCCCGGAGGAGTGGCCCCCTACGAGCAGTACTTC
CASSPGGVAPYEQYF
>TRBJ2-3|TRBD2|.|TRBV5-1
TGCGCCAGCAGCTTGTTGGCGGGAGTGCAAGATACGCAGTATTTT
CASSLLAGVQDTQYF
>TRBJ2-5|TRBD2|few|TRBV7-6
TGTGCCAGCAGCTTAGCAGGACTAGCGGGAGTAGAGACCCAGTACTTC
CASSLAGLAGVETQYF
>TRBJ2-7|TRBD2|few|TRBV7-8
TGTGCCAGCAGCGTTCCGGGACTAGCGGGACACTACGAGCAGTACTTC
CASSVPGLAGHYEQYF
>TRBJ1-1|.|few|TRBV4-1
TGCGCCAGCAGCCATAATTTTGGGCTCCCCACTGAAGCTTTCTTT
CASSHNFGLPTEAFF
>TRBJ1-5|TRBD1|.|TRBV19
TGTGCCAGTAGTATACGGCACAGGGGGACCAATCAGCCCCAGCATTTT
CASSIRHRGTNQPQHF
>TRBJ1-1|TRBD1|.|TRBV5-1
TGCGCCAGCAGCTTAAGGACAGGGGGAGGAACCACTGAAGCTTTCTTT
CASSLRTGGGTTEAFF
>TRBJ2-3|TRBD2|.|TRBV28
TGTGCCAGCACCCGGACGGGGGGGAGAACAGATACGCAGTATTTT
CASTRTGGRTDTQYF
>TRBJ2-7|TRBD1|.|TRBV12-5
TGTGCTAGTGGTTTAACGGACAGGGCAAGCTACGAGCAGTACTTC
CASGLTDRASYEQYF